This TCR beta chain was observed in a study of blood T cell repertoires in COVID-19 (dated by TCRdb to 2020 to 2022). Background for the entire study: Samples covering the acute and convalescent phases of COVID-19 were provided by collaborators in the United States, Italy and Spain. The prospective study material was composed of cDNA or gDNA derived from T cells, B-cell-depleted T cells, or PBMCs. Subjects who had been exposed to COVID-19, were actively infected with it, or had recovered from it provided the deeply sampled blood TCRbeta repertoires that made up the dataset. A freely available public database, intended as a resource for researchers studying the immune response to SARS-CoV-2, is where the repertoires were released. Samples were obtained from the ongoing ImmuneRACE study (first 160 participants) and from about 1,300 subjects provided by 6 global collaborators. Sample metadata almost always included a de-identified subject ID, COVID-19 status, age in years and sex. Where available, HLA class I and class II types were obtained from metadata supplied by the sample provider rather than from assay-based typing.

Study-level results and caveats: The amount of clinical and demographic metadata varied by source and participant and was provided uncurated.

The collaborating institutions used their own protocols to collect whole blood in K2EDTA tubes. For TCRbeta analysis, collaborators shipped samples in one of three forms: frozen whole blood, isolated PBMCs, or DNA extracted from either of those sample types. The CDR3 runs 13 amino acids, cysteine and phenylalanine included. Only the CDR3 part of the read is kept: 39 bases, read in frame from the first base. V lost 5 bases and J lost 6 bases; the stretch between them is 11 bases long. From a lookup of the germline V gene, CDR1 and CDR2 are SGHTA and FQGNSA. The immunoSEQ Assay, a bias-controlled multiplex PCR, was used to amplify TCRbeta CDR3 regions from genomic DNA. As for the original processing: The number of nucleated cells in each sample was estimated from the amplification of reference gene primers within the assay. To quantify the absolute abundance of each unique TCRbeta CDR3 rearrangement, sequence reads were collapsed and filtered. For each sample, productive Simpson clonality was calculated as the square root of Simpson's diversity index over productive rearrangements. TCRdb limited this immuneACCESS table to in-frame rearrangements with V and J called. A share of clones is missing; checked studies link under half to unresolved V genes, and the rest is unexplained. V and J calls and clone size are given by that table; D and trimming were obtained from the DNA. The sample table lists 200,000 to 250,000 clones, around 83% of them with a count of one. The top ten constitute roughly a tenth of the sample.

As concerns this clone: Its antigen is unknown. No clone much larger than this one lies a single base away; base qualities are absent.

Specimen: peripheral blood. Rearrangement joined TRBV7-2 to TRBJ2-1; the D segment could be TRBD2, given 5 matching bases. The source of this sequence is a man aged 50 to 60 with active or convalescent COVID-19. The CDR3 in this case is CASSLTRANEQFF. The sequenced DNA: TGTGCCAGCAGCCTCACTAGGGCCAATGAGCAGTTCTTC.